This TCR beta chain came from a study of shared clonotypes between healthy human individuals. The assay was immunoSEQ multiplex PCR, and TCRdb's table has in-frame clones only and misses some. Of some 1.4 million clones detected, roughly 95% appear once; the ten largest clones hold over 1%. Sequenced sample: naive CD4+ T cells sorted from blood. Subset described: CD45RA+ positively selected. The TCR comes from a man aged 25-45 years in good health.

The CDR3 region is CASSIGFRGSNQPQHF. The DNA of the CDR3 is TGTGCCAGTAGTATAGGCTTTAGGGGGAGCAATCAGCCCCAGCATTTT. The chain combines TRBV19 with TRBJ1-5; tentatively, D is TRBD1 (6 bases). Trimming removed 1 base at V and 1 base at J, with 11 bases between. Germline CDR1 is LNHDA and CDR2 is SQIVND (reference sequence). The CDR3 has 16 residues.